The text below deals with one T cell receptor beta chain. Only in-frame clones appear in the TCRdb table, and some are missing; sequencing was by immunoSEQ multiplex PCR. The sample yields approximately 120,000 clones, 91% seen once. This sample is drawn from a study of T cell responses to AZD1222 COVID-19 vaccine. Deletions cut 3 bases from V and 7 bases from J, with 16 bases between. Germline V gives CDR1 KGHSH, CDR2 LQKENI. There are 15 residues in the CDR3. Sequences were derived from peripheral blood, sampled on day 0 of AZD1222 vaccination. The V gene is TRBV18, the J gene TRBJ2-1; D might be TRBD1 or TRBD2, each matching 5 bases. The clonotype comes from an adult in good health. The CDR3: CASSPGTLRENEQFF. CDR3 DNA sequence: TGTGCCAGCTCACCGGGGACCCTTAGGGAGAATGAGCAGTTCTTC.